This TCR beta chain was sequenced for a study of cytomegalovirus exposure and HLA in healthy donors. At the level of the study: For the approximately 400 genotyped donors, roughly 80% fell within the Caucasian-associated ancestry cluster.

CDR3 length: 15 residues. V was trimmed by 3 bases and J by 0 bases, leaving 11 bases between them. Per germline, CDR1 MDHEN and CDR2 SYDVKM. With respect to this clone: The antigen is not known.

General study results and limits: Several of the most significant clusters appeared linked to common viral pathogens, based on a later analysis. Prior analysis indicated that the majority of TCR beta V segments exhibited productivity approximately 87% or approximately 30% of the time.

A multiplex PCR was run with 60 Vbeta primers and 13 Jbeta primers. Data came from immunoSEQ multiplex PCR; TCRdb stores just in-frame clones and leaves some out. Of 90,000 to 110,000 clones detected, 80% appear once; the ten largest clones hold approximately 6.9%. Source material: PBMCs. J is TRBJ2-5 and V is TRBV28, with D uncertain. The receptor was derived from a man in his thirties or forties in good health and CMV-seropositive. The CDR3 DNA reads TGTGCCAGCAGTTTTGGCTCCGGGTACCAAGAGACCCAGTACTTC. Residues: CASSFGSGYQETQYF.